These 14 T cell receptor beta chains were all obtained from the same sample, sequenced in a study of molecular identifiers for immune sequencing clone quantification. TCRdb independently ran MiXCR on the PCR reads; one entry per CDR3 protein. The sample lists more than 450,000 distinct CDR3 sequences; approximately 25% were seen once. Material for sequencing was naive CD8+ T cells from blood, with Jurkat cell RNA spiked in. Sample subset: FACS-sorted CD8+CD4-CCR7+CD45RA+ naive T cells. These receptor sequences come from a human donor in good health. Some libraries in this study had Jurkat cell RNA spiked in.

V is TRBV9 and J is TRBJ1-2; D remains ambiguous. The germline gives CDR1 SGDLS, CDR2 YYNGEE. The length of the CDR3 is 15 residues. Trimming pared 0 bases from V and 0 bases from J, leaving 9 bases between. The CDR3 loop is CASSVEADTNYGYTF. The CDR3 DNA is TGTGCCAGCAGCGTAGAGGCAGACACTAACTATGGCTACACCTTC.

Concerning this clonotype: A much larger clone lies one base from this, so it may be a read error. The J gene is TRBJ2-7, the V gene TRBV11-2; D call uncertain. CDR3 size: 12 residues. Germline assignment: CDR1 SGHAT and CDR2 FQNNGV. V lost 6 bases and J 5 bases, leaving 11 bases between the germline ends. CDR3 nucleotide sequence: TGTGCCAGCAGGTCCGACTGGGACGAGCAGTACTTC. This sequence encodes CASRSDWDEQYF. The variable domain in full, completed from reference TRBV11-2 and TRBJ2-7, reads EAGVAQSPRYKIIEKRQSVAFWCNPISGHATLYWYQQILGQGPKLLIQFQNNGVVDDSQLPKDRFSAERLKGVDSTLKIQPAKLEDSAVYLCASRSDWDEQYFGPGTRLTVT.

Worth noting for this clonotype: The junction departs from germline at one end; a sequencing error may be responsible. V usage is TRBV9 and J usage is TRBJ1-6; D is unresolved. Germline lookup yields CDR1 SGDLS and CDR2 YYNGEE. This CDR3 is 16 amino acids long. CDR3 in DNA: TGTGCCAGCAGCGTATCGGGGTTTTCCTATAATTCATCCCTCCACTTT. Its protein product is CASSVSGFSYNSSLHF.

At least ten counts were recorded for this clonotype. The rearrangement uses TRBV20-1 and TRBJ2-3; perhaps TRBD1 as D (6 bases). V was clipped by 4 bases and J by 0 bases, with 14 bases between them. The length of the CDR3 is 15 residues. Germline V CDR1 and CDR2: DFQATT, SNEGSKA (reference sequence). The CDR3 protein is CSATRTETSTDTQYF. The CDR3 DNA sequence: TGCAGTGCTACAAGGACAGAAACTAGCACAGATACGCAGTATTTT.

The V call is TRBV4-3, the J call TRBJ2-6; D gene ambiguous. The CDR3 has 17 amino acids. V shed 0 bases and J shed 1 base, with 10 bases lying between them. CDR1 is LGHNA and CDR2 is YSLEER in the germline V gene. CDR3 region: CASSQDLWGSGANVLTF. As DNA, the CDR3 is TGCGCCAGCAGCCAAGATCTCTGGGGTTCTGGGGCCAACGTCCTGACTTTC.

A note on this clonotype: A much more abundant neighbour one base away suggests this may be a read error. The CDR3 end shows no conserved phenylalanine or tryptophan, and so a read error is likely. For the CDR3, the DNA is TGTGCCAGCCCGGGACTAGCGGTTTCAGATACGCAGTATTCT. Translating it yields CASPGLAVSDTQYS. The chain recombines TRBV27 with TRBJ2-3; 11 bases fit TRBD2. Germline V gene lookup returns CDR1 MNHEY and CDR2 SMNVEV (reference sequence). The CDR3 is 14 residues long. V shed 8 bases, J shed 4 bases, and the junction held 5 bases outside the gene matches.

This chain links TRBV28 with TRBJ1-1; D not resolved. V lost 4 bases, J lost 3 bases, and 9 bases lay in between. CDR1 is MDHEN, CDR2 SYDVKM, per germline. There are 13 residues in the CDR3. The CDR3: CASSSRPDTEAFF. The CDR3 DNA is TGTGCCAGCAGTTCTAGGCCGGACACTGAAGCTTTCTTT.

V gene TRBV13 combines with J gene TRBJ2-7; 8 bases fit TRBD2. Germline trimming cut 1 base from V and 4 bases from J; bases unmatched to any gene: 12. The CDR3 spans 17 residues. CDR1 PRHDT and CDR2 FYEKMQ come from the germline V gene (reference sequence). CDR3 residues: CASSLEGGGPTGYEQYF. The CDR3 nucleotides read TGTGCCAGCAGCTTAGAGGGCGGGGGGCCCACAGGGTACGAGCAGTACTTC. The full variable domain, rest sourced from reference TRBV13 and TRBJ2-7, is AAGVIQSPRHLIKEKRETATLKCYPIPRHDTVYWYQQGPGQDPQFLISFYEKMQSDKGSIPDRFSAQQFSDYHSELNMSSLELGDSALYFCASSLEGGGPTGYEQYFGPGTRLTVT.

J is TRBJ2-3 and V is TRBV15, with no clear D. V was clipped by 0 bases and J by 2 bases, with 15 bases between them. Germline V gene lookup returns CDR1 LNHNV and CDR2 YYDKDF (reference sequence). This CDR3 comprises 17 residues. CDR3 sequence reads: CATSRDDTQAYTDTQYF. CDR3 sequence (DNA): TGTGCCACCAGCAGAGACGACACCCAAGCCTACACAGATACGCAGTATTTT.

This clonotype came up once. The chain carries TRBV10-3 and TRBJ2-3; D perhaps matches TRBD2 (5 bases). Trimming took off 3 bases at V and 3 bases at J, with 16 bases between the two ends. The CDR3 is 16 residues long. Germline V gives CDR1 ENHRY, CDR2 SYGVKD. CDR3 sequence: CAISEKVGGCTDTQYF. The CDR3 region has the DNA TGTGCCATCAGTGAAAAGGTTGGCGGGTGTACAGATACGCAGTATTTT.

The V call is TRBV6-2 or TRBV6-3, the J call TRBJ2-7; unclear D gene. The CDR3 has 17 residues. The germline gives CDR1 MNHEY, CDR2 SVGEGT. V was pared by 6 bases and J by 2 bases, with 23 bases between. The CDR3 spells CASSPWKGPFSTYEQYF. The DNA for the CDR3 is TGTGCCAGCAGCCCCTGGAAGGGCCCCTTTTCCACCTACGAGCAGTACTTC.

CDR3 sequence reads: CASSQALAGVLYF. CDR3 DNA: TGTGCCAGCAGCCAAGCGCTAGCGGGAGTCCTGTACTTC. The chain employs TRBV4-2 and TRBJ2-7; 10 nucleotides agree with TRBD2. With 1 base clipped from V and 12 bases from J, the junction kept 6 bases outside the gene matches. CDR1 is LGHNA and CDR2 is YNFKEQ in the germline V gene. The CDR3 runs 13 residues.

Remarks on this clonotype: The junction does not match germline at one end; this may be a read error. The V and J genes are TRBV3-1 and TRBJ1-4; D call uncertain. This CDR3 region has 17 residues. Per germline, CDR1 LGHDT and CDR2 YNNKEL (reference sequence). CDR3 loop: CASSPRTTDATIEKLFF. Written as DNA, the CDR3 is TGTGCCAGCAGCCCGCGGACGACTGATGCAACTATTGAAAAACTGTTTTTT. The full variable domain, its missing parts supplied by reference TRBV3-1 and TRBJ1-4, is DTAVSQTPKYLVTQMGNDKSIKCEQNLGHDTMYWYKQDSKKFLKIMFSYNNKELIINETVPNRFSPKSPDKAHLNLHINSLELGDSAVYFCASSPRTTDATIEKLFFGSGTQLSVL.

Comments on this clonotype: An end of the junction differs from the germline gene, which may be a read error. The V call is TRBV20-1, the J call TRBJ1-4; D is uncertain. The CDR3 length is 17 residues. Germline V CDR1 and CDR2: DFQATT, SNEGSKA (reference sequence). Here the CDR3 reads CRARDLTRVTTNEKLFF. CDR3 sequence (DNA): TGCAGAGCTAGAGATCTTACGCGGGTGACAACTAATGAAAAACTGTTTTTT.